These T cell receptor beta chains were read from a single sample in a study of cytomegalovirus exposure and HLA in healthy donors. The repertoire was sequenced with immunoSEQ multiplex PCR; TCRdb's copy has only in-frame clones and lacks some. Here the sample spans about 140,000 clones, more than 70% being singletons. The specimen sequenced was PBMCs. The receptor source for this set is a man aged 50 to 60 in good health and CMV-seropositive. The conserved cysteine and the conserved F or W are not part of the CDR3 here. The order of the fields is J gene, V gene, clone size, CDR3 protein. Size tells how often a clone was seen (once, few, many) or the class of an expanded clone, and some rows leave it out.

j_gene: TRBJ2-1
v_gene: TRBV7-2
abundance: once
CDR3aa: ASSPLGGGGKF

j_gene: TRBJ2-1
v_gene: TRBV11-3
abundance: -
CDR3aa: ASSLTSGRASGEQF

j_gene: TRBJ2-1
v_gene: TRBV4-2
abundance: few
CDR3aa: ASSPLGSGSSYNEQF

j_gene: TRBJ2-3
v_gene: TRBV20-1
abundance: few
CDR3aa: SAGRDNLKY

j_gene: TRBJ2-2
v_gene: TRBV19
abundance: -
CDR3aa: ASSIRTGGLGGELF

j_gene: TRBJ2-6
v_gene: TRBV19
abundance: few
CDR3aa: ASSLRSGANVLT

j_gene: TRBJ2-7
v_gene: TRBV19
abundance: -
CDR3aa: ASSIEGDRGSYEQY

j_gene: TRBJ1-2
v_gene: TRBV6-1
abundance: -
CDR3aa: ASSDGNSVYGYT

j_gene: TRBJ1-4
v_gene: TRBV2
abundance: few
CDR3aa: ASSGRLQNEKLF

j_gene: TRBJ2-4
v_gene: TRBV9
abundance: -
CDR3aa: ASSADGTSLAKNIQY

j_gene: TRBJ2-1
v_gene: TRBV9
abundance: -
CDR3aa: ASSVTSVSSYNEQF

j_gene: TRBJ2-4
v_gene: TRBV29-1
abundance: -
CDR3aa: SVPGQGQNIQY

j_gene: TRBJ2-3
v_gene: TRBV14
abundance: once
CDR3aa: ASSLSVRGAITDTQY

j_gene: TRBJ2-7
v_gene: TRBV10-1
abundance: few
CDR3aa: ASSESWTSGTYVEQY

j_gene: TRBJ1-1
v_gene: TRBV5-4
abundance: -
CDR3aa: ASSWGTATSNTEAF

j_gene: TRBJ1-1
v_gene: TRBV6-6
abundance: -
CDR3aa: ASSYSKGTGNAF